The T cell receptor beta chain described here comes from a study of cytotoxic CD8 clonotypes in ibrutinib-treated CLL. This clone has only one observation. The V end was cut by 7 bases, the J end by 4 bases, with 12 bases between. The CDR3 contains 13 residues. Germline CDR1 is SGHRS and CDR2 is YFSETQ. Sequencing was performed with immunoSEQ multiplex PCR; in TCRdb, only in-frame clones are kept and a portion is missing. Of roughly 16,000 clones in the sample, about two thirds are singletons; the top ten hold roughly 25%. The sample in question was PBMCs, obtained after 12 months of ibrutinib treatment. V usage is TRBV5-1 and J usage is TRBJ2-1; D is perhaps TRBD2 (5 bases). This receptor was taken from a human donor with chronic lymphocytic leukemia. Here the CDR3 reads CASFIPGYNEQFF. CDR3 coding DNA: TGCGCCAGCTTCATACCGGGGTACAATGAGCAGTTCTTC.